The 29 T cell receptor beta chains listed next were all sequenced from one sample in a study of control samples from healthy donors and cancer patients. Sequenced by immunoSEQ multiplex PCR; TCRdb stores in-frame clones only, minus some. The table includes roughly 130,000 clones, about 88% detected once. Sequenced material: blood. Receptors originate from a woman younger than 45 in good health.

A single count supports this clone. This chain joins TRBV18 and TRBJ1-1; 8 positions agree with TRBD1. The trim removed 3 bases at V and 4 bases at J, leaving 7 bases unmatched. CDR3 size: 15 residues. Germline V gene lookup returns CDR1 KGHSH and CDR2 LQKENI. DNA of the CDR3: TGTGCCAGCTCACCCAAGACAGGGGTGAGCACTGAAGCTTTCTTT. This gives the protein CASSPKTGVSTEAFF.

This chain connects TRBV7-9 to TRBJ1-1; the D gene is possibly TRBD1 (6 bases). The CDR3 has 14 amino acids. V was clipped by 3 bases and J by 1 base, with 9 bases between them. Germline V gene sequence: CDR1 SEHNR, CDR2 FQNEAQ (reference sequence). The CDR3 loop is CASSFGTRNTEAFF. Here the CDR3 DNA reads TGTGCCAGCAGCTTTGGGACACGGAACACTGAAGCTTTCTTT.

The J gene is TRBJ1-4, the V gene TRBV6-5; 7 bases agree with TRBD1. The CDR3 is 14 amino acids. Germline V CDR1 and CDR2: MNHEY, SVGAGI. J was trimmed by 8 bases and V by 6 bases; bases with no gene match: 9. The DNA for the CDR3 is TGTGCCAGCAGCCCCCAGGGGGAACAGGAAAAACTGTTTTTT. Its protein is CASSPQGEQEKLFF.

Regarding this clone: Other nucleotide sequences in the sample specify the same CDR3. The chain couples TRBV2 to TRBJ1-2; D is unclear. The V gene lost 3 bases and the J gene lost 2 bases, with 7 bases spanning the gap. CDR3 size: 13 residues. CDR1 and CDR2 from the germline V gene are SNHLY and FYNNEI. The CDR3: CASSERANYGYTF. In DNA, the CDR3 is TGTGCCAGCAGTGAGAGGGCCAACTATGGCTACACCTTC.

The chain uses TRBV6-1 and TRBJ1-2; D remains unclear. Per the germline V gene, CDR1 is MNHNS and CDR2 is SASEGT. The CDR3 totals 14 residues. The V end was cut by 3 bases, the J end by 4 bases, with 12 bases between. The DNA of the CDR3 is TGTGCCAGCAGTGATTTGGAAATCGGCTATGGCTACACCTTC. Translating gives CASSDLEIGYGYTF.

The genes are TRBV6-6 and TRBJ2-7, with 9 bases aligning to TRBD1. The CDR3 has 14 amino acids. Trimming at V came to 0 bases and at J to 8 bases, leaving 5 bases not matched to a gene. Germline assignment: CDR1 MNHNY and CDR2 SVGAGI (reference sequence). The CDR3 spells CASSYSGTGLKQYF. In DNA form, the CDR3 reads TGTGCCAGCAGTTACTCCGGGACAGGGCTGAAGCAGTACTTC.

This chain links TRBV6-5 with TRBJ1-5; 10 bases fit TRBD1. The CDR3 spans 14 residues. Germline V gene lookup returns CDR1 MNHEY and CDR2 SVGAGI. With V trimmed by 6 bases and J by 4 bases, 3 bases remained unmatched. The CDR3 DNA is TGTGCCAGCAGGGAGGGACAGGGGAATCAGCCCCAGCATTTT. Translated, it gives CASREGQGNQPQHF.

The chain combines TRBV30 with TRBJ1-6; no reliable D call. The CDR3 is made up of 14 amino acids. Trimming left V 5 bases short and J 6 bases short, with 14 bases between. Germline loops: CDR1 GTSNPN, CDR2 SVGIG (reference sequence). CDR3 amino acids: CAWDPGAFNSPLHF. CDR3 DNA: TGTGCCTGGGACCCGGGAGCCTTTAATTCACCCCTCCACTTT. The full variable domain, rest sourced from reference TRBV30 and TRBJ1-6, is SQTIHQWPATLVQPVGSPLSLECTVEGTSNPNLYWYRQAAGRGLQLLFYSVGIGQISSEVPQNLSASRPQDRQFILSSKKLLLSDSGFYLCAWDPGAFNSPLHFGNGTRLTVT.

The chain carries TRBV15 and TRBJ1-6; no firm D call. Trimming stripped 0 bases from V and 7 bases from J, with 13 bases between. Per germline, CDR1 LNHNV and CDR2 YYDKDF (reference sequence). The CDR3 contains 16 residues. The CDR3 sequence is CATSREPGGKNSPLHF. Here the CDR3 DNA reads TGTGCCACCAGCAGAGAGCCCGGAGGGAAGAATTCACCCCTCCACTTT.

The count of this clone is one. The chain is built from TRBV28 and TRBJ2-1; a weak D match, TRBD2 (5 bases). CDR1 MDHEN and CDR2 SYDVKM come from the germline V gene. The CDR3 totals 11 residues. With 6 bases removed from V and 10 bases from J, the gap between germline ends came to 10 bases. The CDR3 loop is CASRKRTEQFF. DNA for the CDR3: TGTGCCAGCAGGAAGCGGACCGAGCAGTTCTTC.

The chain carries TRBV30 and TRBJ2-7, with 10 bases matching TRBD2. The CDR3 is 14 residues long. Germline-derived CDR1 and CDR2 are GTSNPN and SVGIG (reference sequence). V trimming: 3 bases; J trimming: 6 bases; junction bases outside the gene matches: 8. The CDR3 DNA sequence: TGTGCCTGGAGAGGGACTAGCGCGTCGCTCGAGCAGTACTTC. Amino acids: CAWRGTSASLEQYF.

This chain uses TRBV11-2 with TRBJ1-1; no reliable D call. The CDR3 has 12 residues. Trimming took 1 base from V and 11 from J, leaving 11 bases between them. The V gene's germline CDR1 is SGHAT and CDR2 FQNNGV. CDR3 sequence (DNA): TGTGCCAGCAGCTTAGTTCAGCTGGATGCTTTCTTT. Residues: CASSLVQLDAFF.

This chain uses TRBV7-8 with TRBJ2-7; D unresolved. The V gene lost 6 bases and the J gene lost 5 bases, with 11 bases spanning the gap. Germline V gene data show CDR1 as SGHVS and CDR2 as FQNEAQ. This CDR3 region has 12 residues. The CDR3 loop reads CASSQVADEQYF. In DNA, the CDR3 is TGTGCCAGCAGTCAGGTAGCCGACGAGCAGTACTTC.

This clone showed up just a few times. The CDR3 coding sequence is TGTGCCAGCAGCGTTCTCACCACAGATACGCAGTATTTT. Amino acid sequence: CASSVLTTDTQYF. The rearrangement links TRBV9 to TRBJ2-3; unclear D gene. Looked up from germline, CDR1 is SGDLS and CDR2 is YYNGEE. V lost 2 bases and J 2 bases, leaving 6 bases between the germline ends. The CDR3 is 13 amino acids.

The CDR3 spells CASSSNTEAFF. DNA of the CDR3: TGTGCCAGCAGTTCGAACACTGAAGCTTTCTTT. V gene TRBV7-3 combines with J gene TRBJ1-1, with D hard to call. The V and J ends lost 6 bases and 1 base respectively, with 3 bases between them. Germline V gene data show CDR1 as SGHTA and CDR2 as FQGTGA. The CDR3 spans 11 residues.

This chain joins TRBV7-6 and TRBJ2-1; 13 nucleotides line up with TRBD2. The trim removed 5 bases at V and 9 bases at J, leaving 10 bases unmatched. The CDR3 length is 16 residues. The germline gives CDR1 SGHVS, CDR2 FNYEAQ. CDR3 nucleotides: TGTGCCAGCAGCCCCAGGACTAGCGGGAGTTTTGGTGAGCAGTTCTTC. This encodes CASSPRTSGSFGEQFF.

The gene calls are TRBV5-5 and TRBJ1-1; perhaps TRBD1 as D (6 bases). The CDR3 spans 14 residues. The V and J ends lost 3 bases and 0 bases respectively, with 9 bases between them. Germline values: CDR1 SGHKS, CDR2 YYEKEE (reference sequence). In DNA form, the CDR3 reads TGTGCCAGCAGCTGGGGACACTTGAACACTGAAGCTTTCTTT. Protein sequence: CASSWGHLNTEAFF.

The chain carries TRBV7-3 and TRBJ2-1; D might be TRBD2 (5 bases). CDR3 length: 16 amino acids. V lost 1 base to trimming and J lost 2 bases, with 12 bases between them. The germline gives CDR1 SGHTA, CDR2 FQGTGA. The CDR3 sequence: CASSLIPGVTYNEQFF. CDR3 in DNA: TGTGCCAGCAGCTTAATCCCCGGGGTAACCTACAATGAGCAGTTCTTC.

This sequence joins TRBV13 and TRBJ2-2; TRBD1 might be the D (6 bases). From germline, CDR1 is PRHDT and CDR2 FYEKMQ (reference sequence). The CDR3 is made up of 15 amino acids. Trimming cost V 3 bases and J 0 bases, with 8 bases left between them. DNA for the CDR3: TGTGCCAGCAGCTTCGACAGGCCGAACACCGGGGAGCTGTTTTTT. It yields the protein CASSFDRPNTGELFF.

V is TRBV30 and J is TRBJ2-3; TRBD2 matches 15 bases. CDR3 size: 19 residues. V lost 1 base to trimming and J lost 2 bases; unmatched junction nucleotides: 10. The germline CDR1 and CDR2 sequences are GTSNPN and SVGIG (reference sequence). CDR3: CAWSDAPGLAGGVTDTQYF. The CDR3 DNA sequence: TGTGCCTGGAGTGACGCTCCGGGACTAGCGGGAGGAGTCACAGATACGCAGTATTTT.

The chain is built from TRBV7-8 and TRBJ2-1; TRBD1 matches at 8 bases. Germline assignment: CDR1 SGHVS and CDR2 FQNEAQ. J lost 3 bases, V lost 2 bases, and 3 bases had no gene match. The CDR3 extends over 15 amino acids. CDR3 protein: CASSLSRGHYNEQFF. The CDR3 DNA is TGTGCCAGCAGCTTATCCAGGGGGCACTACAATGAGCAGTTCTTC.

The J gene is TRBJ2-5, the V gene TRBV2; 10 bases are a match to TRBD2. The V gene's germline CDR1 is SNHLY and CDR2 FYNNEI. J gave up 12 bases and V 4 bases, and 11 bases lay outside the gene matches. The CDR3 runs 14 residues. The CDR3 loop reads CASSAPGLAVTEYF. The CDR3 DNA sequence: TGTGCCAGCAGTGCCCCCGGACTAGCGGTCACCGAGTACTTC.

This clone was observed once. The chain has TRBV11-2 and TRBJ2-2; possible D gene TRBD2, 6 bases. Deletions cut 4 bases from V and 4 bases from J, with 16 bases between. Germline CDR1 reads SGHAT; CDR2 reads FQNNGV. The CDR3 covers 16 residues. The CDR3 DNA follows: TGTGCCAGCAGCTATAAACGGGAGTTCCTCACCGGGGAGCTGTTTTTT. Translated, it gives CASSYKREFLTGELFF. Drawing the rest from reference TRBV11-2 and TRBJ2-2, the complete variable domain is EAGVAQSPRYKIIEKRQSVAFWCNPISGHATLYWYQQILGQGPKLLIQFQNNGVVDDSQLPKDRFSAERLKGVDSTLKIQPAKLEDSAVYLCASSYKREFLTGELFFGEGSRLTVL.

The chain recombines TRBV5-8 with TRBJ1-4, with D possibly being TRBD1 (5 bases). The CDR3 totals 14 residues. Deletions cut 6 bases from V and 2 bases from J, with 11 bases between. Germline values: CDR1 SGHTS, CDR2 YDEGEE. The DNA of the CDR3 is TGTGCCAGCAAGAAACAGGCTACTAATGAAAAACTGTTTTTT. Protein sequence: CASKKQATNEKLFF.

The chain carries TRBV29-1 and TRBJ2-3; D might be TRBD2 (5 bases). V gave up 3 bases and J gave up 2 bases, with 15 bases separating them. There are 15 residues in the CDR3. Germline CDR1 and CDR2: SQVTM and ANQGSEA. The CDR3, as DNA: TGCAGCGTTGAGGCGTGGGAGAGAAACACAGATACGCAGTATTTT. Its protein is CSVEAWERNTDTQYF.

This chain uses TRBV11-2 with TRBJ1-5; D not resolved. Trimming shortened V by 0 bases and J by 5 bases, and 5 bases separated the two germline ends. The length of the CDR3 is 13 residues. CDR1 SGHAT and CDR2 FQNNGV come from the germline V gene. The CDR3 loop is CASSLDGDQPQHF. The CDR3, as DNA: TGTGCCAGCAGCTTAGACGGTGATCAGCCCCAGCATTTT.

This clone was picked up a small number of times. The chain employs TRBV6-5 and TRBJ2-1; D is unclear. This CDR3 has 14 residues. The V and J ends lost 6 bases and 1 base respectively, with 10 bases between them. The germline V gene has CDR1 MNHEY and CDR2 SVGAGI. The CDR3 loop reads CASSNWGSYNEQFF. For the CDR3, the DNA is TGTGCCAGCAGCAATTGGGGATCCTACAATGAGCAGTTCTTC.

The chain carries TRBV15 and TRBJ1-5; 9 bases align to TRBD1. The germline gives CDR1 LNHNV, CDR2 YYDKDF (reference sequence). The CDR3 has 17 amino acids. V lost 0 bases to trimming and J lost 11 bases; unmatched junction nucleotides: 14. CDR3 protein: CATSRETGTGLDSSQHF. CDR3 coding DNA: TGTGCCACCAGCAGAGAGACCGGGACAGGGCTGGATTCGTCCCAGCATTTT.

The chain couples TRBV14 to TRBJ2-2, with D unresolved. CDR1 and CDR2 (germline): SGHDN, FVKESK. The CDR3 has 16 amino acids. Between the trimmed V and J ends, which lost 0 bases and 0 bases, there was a span of 8 bases. CDR3 loop: CASSQDPAANTGELFF. As DNA, the CDR3 is TGTGCCAGCAGCCAAGATCCAGCTGCGAACACCGGGGAGCTGTTTTTT.